The clone carrying this T cell receptor beta chain has a count of ten or more. Method: immunoSEQ multiplex PCR; TCRdb's copy keeps in-frame clones and lacks some. The sample has about 1.1 million clones, about 84% seen once; the top ten hold more than 0.55%. This sample was taken from a study of shared clonotypes between healthy human individuals. This CDR3 has 13 amino acids. Germline CDR1 is SGHAT and CDR2 is FQNNGV. Trimming stripped 1 base from V and 6 bases from J, with 10 bases between. This TCR came from a young man in good health. Some clones in this sample may be carry-over from other donors' samples. The sample consisted of memory CD4+ T cells from PBMCs. Subset noted: CD45RA-negative fraction. This chain connects TRBV11-2 to TRBJ2-7; D call uncertain. The CDR3 sequence is CASSLASHAEQYF. The CDR3 DNA follows: TGTGCCAGCAGCTTAGCTTCGCACGCCGAGCAGTACTTC.